Presented here are 23 T cell receptor beta chains from one specimen sequenced in a study of control samples from healthy donors and cancer patients. The table came from immunoSEQ multiplex PCR; TCRdb's copy has only in-frame clones and leaves some out. The profile shows around 110,000 clones, around 87% of them singletons. Material: PBMCs. The receptors come from a woman aged 50 to 60 with colorectal cancer.

This chain joins TRBV19 and TRBJ1-2; no reliable D call. Germline-derived CDR1 and CDR2 are LNHDA and SQIVND (reference sequence). The V end lost 2 bases, the J end lost 4 bases, and 11 bases lay between the germline ends. This CDR3 comprises 14 residues. The CDR3 DNA reads as TGTGCCAGTAGTATACGCGGGCAGACCTATGGCTACACCTTC. Translating it yields CASSIRGQTYGYTF.

The rearrangement uses TRBV6-1 and TRBJ1-4, with a possible D match to TRBD1 (5 bases). CDR3 length: 15 residues. Trimming took 1 base from V and 5 from J, leaving 11 bases between them. From germline, CDR1 is MNHNS and CDR2 SASEGT. Here the CDR3 DNA reads TGTGCCAGCAGTGAAGGGAGGGCAGGGAATGAAAAACTGTTTTTT. Translating it yields CASSEGRAGNEKLFF.

V is TRBV6-5 and J is TRBJ2-7; D is perhaps TRBD2 (6 bases). CDR3 size: 13 residues. V shed 3 bases and J shed 6 bases, with 12 bases lying between them. The germline V gene encodes CDR1 MNHEY and CDR2 SVGAGI. The CDR3 DNA follows: TGTGCCAGCAGTTATTTTCTGGGAGGCGAGCAGTACTTC. Residues: CASSYFLGGEQYF.

The V call is TRBV5-4, the J call TRBJ1-6; a weak D match, TRBD1 (5 bases). The germline V gene encodes CDR1 SGHNT and CDR2 YYREEE (reference sequence). V was pared by 7 bases and J by 10 bases, with 18 bases between. The CDR3 has 14 amino acids. The CDR3 region is CASAPGGAGSPLHF. CDR3 bases: TGTGCCAGCGCACCGGGGGGTGCAGGCTCACCCCTCCACTTT.

The V gene is TRBV7-9, the J gene TRBJ1-1; D gene unclear. V was shortened by 2 bases and J by 3 bases, with 10 bases between the two germline ends. CDR3 length: 14 amino acids. Germline CDR1 is SEHNR and CDR2 is FQNEAQ (reference sequence). The chain's CDR3 is CASSLIEYHTEAFF. As DNA, the CDR3 is TGTGCCAGCAGCTTAATCGAGTACCACACTGAAGCTTTCTTT. The full variable domain, completed using reference TRBV7-9 and TRBJ1-1, is DTGVSQNPRHKITKRGQNVTFRCDPISEHNRLYWYRQTLGQGPEFLTYFQNEAQLEKSRLLSDRFSAERPKGSFSTLEIQRTEQGDSAMYLCASSLIEYHTEAFFGQGTRLTVV.

The genes are TRBV30 and TRBJ1-5, with D maybe TRBD1 (6 bases). The CDR3 contains 13 residues. Germline CDR1 reads GTSNPN; CDR2 reads SVGIG (reference sequence). V lost 5 bases, J lost 5 bases, and 13 bases lay in between. CDR3 DNA: TGTGCCTGGTCCACCGGGGGGCATCAGCCCCAGCATTTT. Its protein product is CAWSTGGHQPQHF.

For this clone: The junction and the germline gene differ at one end; a read error may be behind it. V gene TRBV12-5 combines with J gene TRBJ2-3, with D tentatively TRBD2 (6 bases). The CDR3 contains 10 residues. Germline-derived CDR1 and CDR2 are LGHNT and FRNRAP. The CDR3 is CASGGEDGPF. The DNA for the CDR3 is TGTGCTAGTGGTGGGGAGGACGGGCCTTTT.

This chain connects TRBV6-4 to TRBJ2-3; D remains unclear. The length of the CDR3 is 15 residues. V lost 6 bases and J lost 2, with 15 bases in between. The germline V gene encodes CDR1 MRHNA and CDR2 SNTAGT. The chain's CDR3 is CASSMQPTSTDTQYF. The CDR3 DNA is TGTGCCAGCAGCATGCAGCCTACCTCCACAGATACGCAGTATTTT.

In this sample, this clone turned up a few times. The V gene is TRBV5-1, the J gene TRBJ1-1; 8 bases align to TRBD1. The germline V gene encodes CDR1 SGHRS and CDR2 YFSETQ. V lost 4 bases and J lost 4; bases outside the gene matches: 6. There are 14 residues in the CDR3. Here the CDR3 DNA reads TGCGCCAGCAGCGATACAGGGGGGACCACTGAAGCTTTCTTT. Translation: CASSDTGGTTEAFF.

This chain uses TRBV18 with TRBJ1-6; a possible D gene is TRBD1 (5 bases). This CDR3 spans 15 amino acids. Germline values: CDR1 KGHSH, CDR2 LQKENI. V lost 2 bases to trimming and J lost 3 bases, with 8 bases between them. CDR3 sequence reads: CASSPVGDYNSPLHF. CDR3 sequence (DNA): TGTGCCAGCTCACCAGTGGGGGACTATAATTCACCCCTCCACTTT.

The chain uses TRBV5-1 and TRBJ1-6; no clear D. The length of the CDR3 is 15 residues. In germline, CDR1 is SGHRS, CDR2 YFSETQ. Trimming left V 0 bases short and J 9 bases short, with 13 bases between. The CDR3 nucleotides are TGCGCCAGCAGCTTGGATGTGTGGATGAGTTCACCCCTCCACTTT. It specifies CASSLDVWMSSPLHF.

The rearrangement joins TRBV20-1 to TRBJ1-2; D unclear. The CDR3 is 11 amino acids. The V end was cut by 6 bases, the J end by 5 bases, with 10 bases between. The V gene's germline CDR1 is DFQATT and CDR2 SNEGSKA (reference sequence). Here the CDR3 reads CSAEKEYGYTF. CDR3 nucleotides: TGCAGTGCAGAGAAGGAGTATGGCTACACCTTC.

This CDR3 reads CASSDRGNGDEKLFF. CDR3 sequence (DNA): TGTGCCAGCAGTGATCGAGGCAACGGCGATGAAAAACTGTTTTTT. V usage is TRBV6-1 and J usage is TRBJ1-4; D not certain. V was shortened by 3 bases and J by 6 bases, with 14 bases between the two germline ends. Germline lookup yields CDR1 MNHNS and CDR2 SASEGT. CDR3 size: 15 residues.

Written as DNA, the CDR3 is TGCAGCGTTGAACCCCGAAGGACTACCGCCTACAATGAGCAGTTCTTC. Protein product: CSVEPRRTTAYNEQFF. The chain recombines TRBV29-1 with TRBJ2-1; a weak D match, TRBD2 (6 bases). This CDR3 region has 16 residues. Looked up from germline, CDR1 is SQVTM and CDR2 is ANQGSEA. Trimming cost V 2 bases and J 2 bases, with 16 bases left between them.

CDR3 nucleotides: TGTGCCAGCAGCTTAGATGGTTTTTATGGCTACACCTTC. This encodes CASSLDGFYGYTF. The chain carries TRBV7-6 and TRBJ1-2; D remains ambiguous. The CDR3 runs to 13 residues. The germline V and J ends were trimmed by 1 base and 5 bases, with 8 bases remaining between them. Germline V gives CDR1 SGHVS, CDR2 FNYEAQ.

In its sample, this clone was seen once. The gene calls are TRBV20-1 and TRBJ1-1; no firm D call. The CDR3 has 11 residues. Deletions cut 5 bases from V and 4 bases from J, with 8 bases between. From germline, CDR1 is DFQATT and CDR2 SNEGSKA (reference sequence). CDR3 DNA sequence: TGCAGTGCTTACGGGAGCACTGAAGCTTTCTTT. Its translation: CSAYGSTEAFF.

The chain links TRBV18 to TRBJ2-3, with D unclear. Germline V lookup: CDR1 KGHSH, CDR2 LQKENI. Between the trimmed V and J ends, which lost 3 bases and 5 bases, there was a span of 9 bases. The CDR3 length is 13 residues. The CDR3 DNA reads as TGTGCCAGCTCACCTCCTGTTAGAGATACGCAGTATTTT. Its protein product is CASSPPVRDTQYF.

The chain has TRBV5-1 and TRBJ1-1, with D maybe TRBD1 (6 bases). This CDR3 has 15 residues. Trimming shortened V by 4 bases and J by 4 bases, and 17 bases separated the two germline ends. CDR1 SGHRS and CDR2 YFSETQ come from the germline V gene. The CDR3 coding sequence is TGCGCCAGCAGCCTTTTAACAGGGCCCAGCACTGAAGCTTTCTTT. This sequence encodes CASSLLTGPSTEAFF.

V gene TRBV5-4 combines with J gene TRBJ2-5; possible D gene TRBD1, 5 bases. The CDR3 covers 12 residues. Trimming pared 0 bases from V and 5 bases from J, leaving 5 bases between. Germline CDR1 SGHNT, CDR2 YYREEE (reference sequence). CDR3 protein: CASSLEGETQYF. In DNA, the CDR3 is TGTGCCAGCAGCTTGGAGGGGGAGACCCAGTACTTC. The full variable domain, rest sourced from reference TRBV5-4 and TRBJ2-5, is ETGVTQSPTHLIKTRGQQVTLRCSSQSGHNTVSWYQQALGQGPQFIFQYYREEENGRGNFPPRFSGLQFPNYSSELNVNALELDDSALYLCASSLEGETQYFGPGTRLLVL.

The chain couples TRBV13 to TRBJ1-6; D call uncertain. Germline CDR1 PRHDT, CDR2 FYEKMQ (reference sequence). This CDR3 is 16 amino acids long. Trimming removed 5 bases from V and 7 bases from J, with 18 bases in between. CDR3 in amino acids: CASSPPEFRQNSPLHF. The CDR3 bases are TGTGCCAGCAGCCCCCCGGAGTTTCGGCAAAATTCACCCCTCCACTTT.

V is TRBV18 and J is TRBJ1-5; TRBD1 might be the D (6 bases). V was pared by 3 bases and J by 1 base, with 16 bases between. CDR3 length equals 17 residues. Germline values: CDR1 KGHSH, CDR2 LQKENI. The CDR3 coding sequence is TGTGCCAGCTCACCCTCCGTTGGGCAGGGGAGCAATCAGCCCCAGCATTTT. This sequence encodes CASSPSVGQGSNQPQHF.

The chain recombines TRBV5-6 with TRBJ1-2, with D tentatively TRBD1 (5 bases). This CDR3 comprises 14 residues. The V end was cut by 4 bases, the J end by 8 bases, with 18 bases between. CDR1 is SGHDT and CDR2 is YYEEEE in the germline V gene. CDR3 region: CASSPRWDRRGYTF. The CDR3 coding sequence is TGTGCCAGCAGCCCAAGGTGGGACCGGCGGGGCTACACCTTC.

This clone was counted a few times. The chain uses TRBV11-1 and TRBJ2-5; D possibly matches TRBD1 or TRBD2 (5 bases each). The germline CDR1 and CDR2 sequences are SGHAT and FQDESV (reference sequence). Trimming took off 5 bases at V and 0 bases at J, with 10 bases between the two ends. The CDR3 length is 14 residues. The CDR3 loop reads CASSPREYQETQYF. The DNA of the CDR3 is TGTGCCAGCAGCCCCAGGGAGTACCAAGAGACCCAGTACTTC.